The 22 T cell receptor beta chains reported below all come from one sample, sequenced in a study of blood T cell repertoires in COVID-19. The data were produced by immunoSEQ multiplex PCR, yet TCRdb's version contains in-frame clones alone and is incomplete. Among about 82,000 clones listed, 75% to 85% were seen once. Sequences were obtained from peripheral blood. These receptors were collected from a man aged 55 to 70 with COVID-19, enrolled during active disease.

CDR3 amino acids: CASSYSRGNEQFF. The DNA for the CDR3 is TGTGCCAGCAGTTACTCGAGAGGGAATGAGCAGTTCTTC. The J gene is TRBJ2-1, the V gene TRBV6-5; possible D gene TRBD2, 5 bases. V lost 0 bases to trimming and J lost 7 bases, with 7 bases between them. Looked up from germline, CDR1 is MNHEY and CDR2 is SVGAGI. CDR3 length equals 13 residues.

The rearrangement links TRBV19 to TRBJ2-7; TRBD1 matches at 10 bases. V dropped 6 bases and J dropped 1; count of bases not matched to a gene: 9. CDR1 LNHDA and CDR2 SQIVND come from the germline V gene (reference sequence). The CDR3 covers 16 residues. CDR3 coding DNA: TGTGCCAGTAGCATGCCCCGGACAGGGGGGTCCTACGAGCAGTACTTC. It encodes CASSMPRTGGSYEQYF.

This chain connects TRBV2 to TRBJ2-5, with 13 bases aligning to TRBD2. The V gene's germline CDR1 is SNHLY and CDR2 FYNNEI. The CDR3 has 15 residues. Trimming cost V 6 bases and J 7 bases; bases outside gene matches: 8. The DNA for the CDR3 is TGTGCCAGCAGGACTAGCGGGGGGCCTCGGGGGACCCAGTACTTC. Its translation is CASRTSGGPRGTQYF.

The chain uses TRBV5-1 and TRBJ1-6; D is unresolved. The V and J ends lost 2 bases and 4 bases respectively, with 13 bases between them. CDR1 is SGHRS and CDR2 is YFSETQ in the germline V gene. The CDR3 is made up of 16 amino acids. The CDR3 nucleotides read TGCGCCAGCAGCTTCGCCAATACGGGATATAATTCACCCCTCCACTTT. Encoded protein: CASSFANTGYNSPLHF.

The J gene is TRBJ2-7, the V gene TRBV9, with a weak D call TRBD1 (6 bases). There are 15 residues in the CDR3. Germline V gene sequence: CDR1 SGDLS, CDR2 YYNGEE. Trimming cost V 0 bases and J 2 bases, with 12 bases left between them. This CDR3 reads CASSVGETGTYEQYF. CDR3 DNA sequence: TGTGCCAGCAGCGTAGGAGAGACAGGAACCTACGAGCAGTACTTC.

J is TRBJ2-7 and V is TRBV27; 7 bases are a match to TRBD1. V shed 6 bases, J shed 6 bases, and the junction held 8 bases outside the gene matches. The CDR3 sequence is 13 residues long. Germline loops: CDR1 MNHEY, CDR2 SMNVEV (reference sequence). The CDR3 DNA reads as TGTGCCAGCAGATCCGACAGGGTGTCCGAGCAGTACTTC. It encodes CASRSDRVSEQYF.

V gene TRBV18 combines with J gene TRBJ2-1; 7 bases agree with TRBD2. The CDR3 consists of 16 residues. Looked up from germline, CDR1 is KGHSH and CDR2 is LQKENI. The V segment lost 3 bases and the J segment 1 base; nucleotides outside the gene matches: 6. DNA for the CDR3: TGTGCCAGCTCACCCTCGGCGGGAGTGTCCTACAATGAGCAGTTCTTC. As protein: CASSPSAGVSYNEQFF.

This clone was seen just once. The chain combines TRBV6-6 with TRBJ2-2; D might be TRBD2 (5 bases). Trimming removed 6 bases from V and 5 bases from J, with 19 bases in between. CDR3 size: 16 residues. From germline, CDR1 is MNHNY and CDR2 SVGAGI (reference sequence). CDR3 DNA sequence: TGTGCCAGCAGGCCTCTAGAGGGCGGACGAACCGGGGAGCTGTTTTTT. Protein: CASRPLEGGRTGELFF.

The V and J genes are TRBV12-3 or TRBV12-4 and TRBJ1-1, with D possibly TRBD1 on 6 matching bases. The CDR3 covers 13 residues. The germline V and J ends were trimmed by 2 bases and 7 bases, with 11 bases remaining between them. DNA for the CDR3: TGTGCCAGCAGTTTACAGGGGTTGCTTGAAGCTTTCTTT. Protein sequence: CASSLQGLLEAFF.

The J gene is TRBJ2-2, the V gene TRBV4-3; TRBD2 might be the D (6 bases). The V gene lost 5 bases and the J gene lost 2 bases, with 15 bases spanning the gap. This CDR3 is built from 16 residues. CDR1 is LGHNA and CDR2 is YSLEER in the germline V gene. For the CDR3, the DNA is TGCGCCAGCAGCTTGTGGACTACCTCCAACACCGGGGAGCTGTTTTTT. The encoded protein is CASSLWTTSNTGELFF.

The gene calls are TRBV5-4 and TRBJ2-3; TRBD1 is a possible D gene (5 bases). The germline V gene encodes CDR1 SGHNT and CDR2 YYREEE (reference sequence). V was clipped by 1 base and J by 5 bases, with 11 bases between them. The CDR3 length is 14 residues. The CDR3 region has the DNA TGTGCCAGCAGCTTGAACAGGCCCAGAGATACGCAGTATTTT. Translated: CASSLNRPRDTQYF.

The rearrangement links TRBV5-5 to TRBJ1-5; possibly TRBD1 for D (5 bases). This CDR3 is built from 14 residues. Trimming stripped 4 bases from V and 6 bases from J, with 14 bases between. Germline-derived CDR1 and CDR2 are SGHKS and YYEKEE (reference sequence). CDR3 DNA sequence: TGTGCCAGCAGCCTTGACCAGGGTTCTCAGCCCCAGCATTTT. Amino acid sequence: CASSLDQGSQPQHF.

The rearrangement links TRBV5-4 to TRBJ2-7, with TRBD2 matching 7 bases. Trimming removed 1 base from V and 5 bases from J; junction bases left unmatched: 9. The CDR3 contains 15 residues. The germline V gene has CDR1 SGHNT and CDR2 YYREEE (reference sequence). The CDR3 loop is CASSLIGGRVDEQYF. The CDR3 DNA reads TGTGCCAGCAGCTTGATAGGCGGGAGAGTCGACGAGCAGTACTTC.

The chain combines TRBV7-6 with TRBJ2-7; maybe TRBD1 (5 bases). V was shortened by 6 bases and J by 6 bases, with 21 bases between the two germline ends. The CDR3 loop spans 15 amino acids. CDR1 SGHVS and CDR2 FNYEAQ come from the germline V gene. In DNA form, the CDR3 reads TGTGCCAGCAGTGAAGACAGACCGGGTATCTCCGAGCAGTACTTC. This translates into CASSEDRPGISEQYF.

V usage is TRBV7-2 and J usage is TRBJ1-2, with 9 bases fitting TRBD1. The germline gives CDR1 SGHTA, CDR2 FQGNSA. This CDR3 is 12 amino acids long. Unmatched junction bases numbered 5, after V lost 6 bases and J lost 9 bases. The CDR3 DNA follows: TGTGCCAGCAGAGACAGGGGGTTCAGCTACACCTTC. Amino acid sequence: CASRDRGFSYTF.

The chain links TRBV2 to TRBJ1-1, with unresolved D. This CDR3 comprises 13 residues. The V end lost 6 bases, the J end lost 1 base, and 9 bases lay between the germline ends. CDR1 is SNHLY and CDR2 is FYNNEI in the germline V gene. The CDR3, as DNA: TGTGCCAGCAGACTGACACCGAACACTGAAGCTTTCTTT. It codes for CASRLTPNTEAFF.

The CDR3 loop is CASSLSAGGPRVTDTQYF. In DNA form, the CDR3 reads TGCGCCAGCAGCTTGTCAGCGGGAGGGCCGCGAGTGACAGATACGCAGTATTTT. The chain combines TRBV5-1 with TRBJ2-3, with 10 bases matching TRBD2. There are 18 residues in the CDR3. The germline CDR1 and CDR2 sequences are SGHRS and YFSETQ. With V trimmed by 1 base and J by 3 bases, 11 bases remained unmatched.

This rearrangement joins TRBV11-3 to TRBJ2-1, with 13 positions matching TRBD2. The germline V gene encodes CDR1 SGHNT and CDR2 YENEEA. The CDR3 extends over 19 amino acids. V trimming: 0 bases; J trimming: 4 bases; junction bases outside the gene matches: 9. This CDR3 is CASSLDGLAGEVSYNEQFF. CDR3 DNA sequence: TGTGCCAGCAGCTTAGATGGACTAGCGGGAGAAGTGAGTTACAATGAGCAGTTCTTC.

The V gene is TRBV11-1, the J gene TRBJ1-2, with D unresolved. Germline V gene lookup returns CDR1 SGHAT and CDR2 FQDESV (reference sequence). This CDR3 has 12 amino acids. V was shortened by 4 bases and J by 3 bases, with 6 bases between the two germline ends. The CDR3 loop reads CASSSRDYGYTF. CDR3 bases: TGTGCCAGCAGCTCACGGGACTATGGCTACACCTTC.

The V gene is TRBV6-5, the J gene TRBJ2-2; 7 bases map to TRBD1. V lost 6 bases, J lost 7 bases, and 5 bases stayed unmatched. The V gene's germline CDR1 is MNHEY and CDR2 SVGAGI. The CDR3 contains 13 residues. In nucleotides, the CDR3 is TGTGCCAGCAGGATTACAGGGGTCGGGGAGCTGTTTTTT. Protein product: CASRITGVGELFF.

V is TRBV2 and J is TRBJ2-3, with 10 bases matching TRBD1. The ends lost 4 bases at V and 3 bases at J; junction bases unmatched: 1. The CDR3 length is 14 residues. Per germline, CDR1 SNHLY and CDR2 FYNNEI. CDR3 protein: CASSADRGTDTQYF. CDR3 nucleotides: TGTGCCAGCAGTGCGGACAGGGGGACAGATACGCAGTATTTT.

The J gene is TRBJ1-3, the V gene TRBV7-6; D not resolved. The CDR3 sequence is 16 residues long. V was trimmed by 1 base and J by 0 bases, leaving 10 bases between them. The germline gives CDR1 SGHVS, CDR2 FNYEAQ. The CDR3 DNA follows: TGTGCCAGCAGCTTAGGCGATTTGTCCTCTGGAAACACCATATATTTT. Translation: CASSLGDLSSGNTIYF.